Listed below are T cell receptor beta chains from one sample, sequenced in a study of PD-1 blockade in classical Hodgkin lymphoma. Assay used: immunoSEQ multiplex PCR; TCRdb lists only in-frame clones, some missing. Seen here are about 97,000 clones, around 80% observed once, and the top ten hold 9% to 15%. Sequenced here: peripheral blood mononuclear cells (PBMCs), sampled at baseline. The receptors here all came from a human donor with classical Hodgkin lymphoma. Each CDR3 is given with its conserved first and last residue. D genes are given only for firm matches. Not every row has a clone size; where given, it reads once, few, many or a size class.

J gene,clone size,D gene,V gene,CDR3 DNA,CDR3 protein
TRBJ2-7,once,TRBD2,TRBV5-1,TGCGCCAGCAGCTTGAGCGGGAACCTCTACGAGCAGTACTTC,CASSLSGNLYEQYF
TRBJ2-1,-,TRBD2,TRBV7-9,TGTGCCGTTACGGGGACTAGCGGGAGTTTTGGCAATGAGCAGTTCTTC,CAVTGTSGSFGNEQFF
TRBJ1-1,-,TRBD1,TRBV2,TGTGCCAGCAGACAACGACAGGGAATGGCCACTGAAGCTTTCTTT,CASRQRQGMATEAFF
TRBJ2-2,-,-,TRBV7-2,TGTGCCAGCAGCTTAATGAACACCGGGGAGCTGTTTTTT,CASSLMNTGELFF
TRBJ2-7,-,-,TRBV5-1,TGCGCCAGCAGCCCAGGAAGGGGCTACGAGCAGTACTTC,CASSPGRGYEQYF
TRBJ1-2,-,-,TRBV7-9,TGTGCCAGCAGCTTAGACCCGGAGCGTGGCTACACCTTC,CASSLDPERGYTF
TRBJ1-2,-,TRBD1,TRBV6-5,TGTGCCAGCAGTCAGGGGGGTAACTATGGCTACACCTTC,CASSQGGNYGYTF
TRBJ1-5,-,-,TRBV10-3,TGTGCCATCAGTGAGGGAGGGGGGCCAGCGGAGCCCCAGCATTTT,CAISEGGGPAEPQHF
TRBJ2-3,-,TRBD1,TRBV5-1,TGCGCCAGCAGCTTCCAAAACAGGGGGCAGGGAGATACGCAGTATTTT,CASSFQNRGQGDTQYF
TRBJ2-2,-,TRBD2,TRBV19,TGTGCCACCCCGAAGCGGGGAGGACTAGCGGGAGGACCCACCGGGGAGCTGTTTTTT,CATPKRGGLAGGPTGELFF
TRBJ1-2,few,-,TRBV5-5,TGTGCCAGCAGCGATTCCGCACGGTATGGCTACACCTTC,CASSDSARYGYTF
TRBJ1-2,-,TRBD1,TRBV28,TGTGCCAGCAGTCTTCAGGGTTCCGGGACAGACTATGGCTACACCTTC,CASSLQGSGTDYGYTF
TRBJ1-4,-,-,TRBV10-3,TGTGCCATCAGTGCAGGGGTAATTGGAAAACTGTTTTTT,CAISAGVIGKLFF
TRBJ2-4,-,TRBD2,TRBV18,TGTGCCAGCTCACCAGCGGGAGGCAGAAACATTCAGTACTTC,CASSPAGGRNIQYF
TRBJ1-4,once,-,TRBV5-8,TGTGCCAGCAGCTTGGCCACCTCTATGAATGAAAAACTGTTTTTT,CASSLATSMNEKLFF
TRBJ2-2,-,-,TRBV18,TGTGCCAGCTCACTTGAACGGGGGCTGTTTTTT,CASSLERGLFF